The entry that follows covers one TCR beta chain sequence. Which antigen it targets is not known. Base qualities are not recorded, but no much larger clone differs from it by a single base. The CDR3 has 16 amino acids, counting the end cysteine and phenylalanine. Of all the DNA, just the CDR3 is kept, 48 bases in frame from base 1. The germline V gene yields KGHDR for CDR1 and SFDVKD for CDR2. The V end gives up 5 bases and the J end 0 bases, leaving 5 bases in the junction not matched to a gene. This entry is derived from a study of blood T cell repertoires in COVID-19 (TCRdb year 2020). Concerning the study at large: Samples from collaborators originated in the United States, Italy and Spain and spanned both the acute and convalescent phases of COVID-19. Where available, HLA class I and class II types were taken from metadata supplied by the sample provider and were not determined by assay-based typing. The samples were drawn from two sources: the first 160 participants of the ongoing ImmuneRACE study, and over 1,000 subjects contributed by 6 global collaborators. The material from the prospective study consisted of cDNA or gDNA derived from T cells, B-cell-depleted T cells, or PBMCs. The repertoires were released in a freely available public database meant as a resource for research on the immune response to SARS-CoV-2. The sample metadata nearly always contained a de-identified subject ID, COVID-19 status, age in years and sex. Deeply sampled blood TCRbeta repertoires from subjects exposed to, actively infected with, or recovered from COVID-19 were included in the dataset. The research as a whole found: The amount of clinical and demographic metadata varied by source and participant and was provided uncurated.

One collaborating source in Seattle enrolled patients while the patients were actively infected and followed the patients over time throughout the course of disease. Each collaborating institution followed its own protocols to collect whole blood in K2EDTA tubes. Collaborator samples were shipped for TCRbeta analysis as frozen whole blood, isolated PBMCs, or DNA extracted from either sample type. TCRbeta CDR3 regions were amplified from genomic DNA by means of the immunoSEQ Assay, a bias-controlled multiplex PCR. As for how the authors treated the data: The number of nucleated cells in each sample was estimated from the amplification of reference gene primers within the assay. Sequence reads were collapsed and filtered to measure the absolute abundance of every unique TCRbeta CDR3 rearrangement. Productive Simpson clonality was computed per sample as the square root of Simpson's diversity index over productive rearrangements. The source is immuneACCESS, and TCRdb retained only in-frame sequences with V and J called. Part of the clones is not carried over; for the studies checked, unresolved V genes explain less than half of this, and the remainder is unexplained. V, J and clone size reflect that table, while D and trimming were determined from the DNA. The sample contains 300,000 to 400,000 clones, around nine tenths of them found a single time. The ten largest clones represent approximately 7.4% of the sample.

The receptor's source is a woman aged 70-85 years with COVID-19, enrolled during active disease. Input material: peripheral blood. The V gene is TRBV24-1 and the J gene is TRBJ1-5; the central 8 bases match TRBD1. The nucleotides are TGTGCCACCAGTGGAGCAGGGGGCGTTAGCAATCAGCCCCAGCATTTT. It codes for CATSGAGGVSNQPQHF.